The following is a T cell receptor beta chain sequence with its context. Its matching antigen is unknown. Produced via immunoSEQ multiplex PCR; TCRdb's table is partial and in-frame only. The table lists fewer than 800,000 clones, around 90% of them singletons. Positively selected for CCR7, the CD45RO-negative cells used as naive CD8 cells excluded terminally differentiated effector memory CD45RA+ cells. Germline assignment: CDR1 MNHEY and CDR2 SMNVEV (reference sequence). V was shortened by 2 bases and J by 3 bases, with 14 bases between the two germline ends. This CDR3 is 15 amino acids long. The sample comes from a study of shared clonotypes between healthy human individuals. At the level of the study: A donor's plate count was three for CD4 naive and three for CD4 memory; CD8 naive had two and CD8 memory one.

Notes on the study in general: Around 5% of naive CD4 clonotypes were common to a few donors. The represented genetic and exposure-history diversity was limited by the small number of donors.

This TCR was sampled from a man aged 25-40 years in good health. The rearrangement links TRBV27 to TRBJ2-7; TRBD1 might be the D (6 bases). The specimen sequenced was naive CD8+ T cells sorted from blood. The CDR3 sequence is CASSLGQSNIYEQYF. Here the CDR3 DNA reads TGTGCCAGCAGTTTAGGACAGAGTAACATCTACGAGCAGTACTTC.